Below, 19 T cell receptor beta chains from the same sample are listed, as sequenced in a study of naive and memory T cell subsets. Ligated cDNA underwent four rounds of PCR with nested alpha and beta constant region primers and SP2. TCRdb redid the calling of the UMI-ligation and nested PCR reads with MiXCR, one entry per CDR3 protein. Its listing shows fewer than 95 distinct CDR3 sequences. A UMI-containing oligonucleotide was joined by 3' ligation to the TCR cDNA template. Sequencing input: blood. The receptors derive from an adult in good health.

Concerning this clonotype itself: Being off target in a library aimed at alpha chains, this beta chain has a size of little meaning. This chain links TRBV7-9 with TRBJ2-7, with D maybe TRBD1 (6 bases). The CDR3 has 12 residues. Germline assignment: CDR1 SEHNR and CDR2 FQNEAQ (reference sequence). V was clipped by 5 bases and J by 6 bases, with 11 bases between them. The CDR3: CASSSTGTEQYF. CDR3 bases: TGTGCCAGCAGCAGCACAGGGACCGAGCAGTACTTC.

This clonotype showed up just once. For a library built for alpha chains, this beta chain is a stray read; little rests on its size. The chain carries TRBV7-6 and TRBJ1-1; TRBD1 is a possible D gene (5 bases). V shed 6 bases and J shed 1 base, with 9 bases lying between them. The CDR3 length is 13 residues. The germline gives CDR1 SGHVS, CDR2 FNYEAQ. CDR3 residues: CASRGGGNTEAFF. CDR3 nucleotides: TGTGCCAGCAGAGGTGGGGGGAACACTGAAGCTTTCTTT.

Note on this clonotype: The library was designed around alpha chains, so this beta chain is a stray read whose abundance carries little weight. This sequence joins TRBV24-1 and TRBJ2-3; D remains ambiguous. V was clipped by 3 bases and J by 4 bases, with 4 bases between them. Per germline, CDR1 KGHDR and CDR2 SFDVKD. This CDR3 is built from 12 residues. CDR3 DNA sequence: TGTGCCACCAGTGATGAGGCAGATACGCAGTATTTT. It encodes CATSDEADTQYF.

Concerning this clonotype: The junction departs from germline at one end; a sequencing error may be responsible. The size of this beta chain means little, since it is a stray read in a library made for alpha chains. This chain links TRBV28 with TRBJ1-1; tentative D call: TRBD1 (5 bases). Germline V lookup: CDR1 MDHEN, CDR2 SYDVKM. CDR3 length: 14 amino acids. Written as DNA, the CDR3 is TGTGCCAGCAGAACCACTTCAGGGAACCCTGAAGCTTTCTTT. It yields the protein CASRTTSGNPEAFF. Combining the CDR3 with reference TRBV28 and TRBJ1-1 gives the whole variable domain DVKVTQSSRYLVKRTGEKVFLECVQDMDHENMFWYRQDPGLGLRLIYFSYDVKMKEKGDIPEGYSVSREKKERFSLILESASTNQTSMYLCASRTTSGNPEAFFGQGTRLTVV.

A word on this clonotype: Found in a library prepared for alpha chains, this beta chain is an off-target read, and its abundance has little meaning. V and J are TRBV7-9 and TRBJ1-1; D not certain. CDR1 SEHNR and CDR2 FQNEAQ come from the germline V gene (reference sequence). The V end was cut by 5 bases, the J end by 0 bases, with 10 bases between. The CDR3 is 14 amino acids. In DNA form, the CDR3 reads TGTGCCAGCAGCCCCGAGAGGATGAACACTGAAGCTTTCTTT. This gives the protein CASSPERMNTEAFF.

With regard to this clonotype: The library was prepared for alpha chains; this beta chain is a stray read, so its frequency means little. The J gene is TRBJ1-5, the V gene TRBV7-6; tentatively, D is TRBD1 (6 bases). This CDR3 region has 14 residues. The germline V gene has CDR1 SGHVS and CDR2 FNYEAQ. V dropped 5 bases and J dropped 0 bases, with 8 bases sitting between them. The CDR3 protein is CASSLGHSNQPQHF. The CDR3 DNA reads TGTGCCAGCAGCCTGGGACATAGCAATCAGCCCCAGCATTTT.

A note on this clonotype: The size of this beta chain means little, since it is a stray read in a library made for alpha chains. The chain employs TRBV28 and TRBJ2-5, with a tentative D call TRBD1 (6 bases). CDR3 length: 14 residues. The V end was cut by 4 bases, the J end by 1 base, with 10 bases between. Germline V gene lookup returns CDR1 MDHEN and CDR2 SYDVKM. CDR3 nucleotides: TGTGCCAGCAGTTACTCCAGGGGCCAAGAGACCCAGTACTTC. As protein: CASSYSRGQETQYF.

A word on this clonotype: Since it is a stray read in a library aimed at alpha chains, this beta chain has a size that is not meaningful. This chain uses TRBV29-1 with TRBJ2-7, with 7 bases fitting TRBD2. J was trimmed by 6 bases and V by 0 bases; bases with no gene match: 2. Per germline, CDR1 SQVTM and CDR2 ANQGSEA. CDR3 length equals 12 residues. The CDR3 region is CSVEEGRGEQYF. The CDR3 DNA is TGCAGCGTTGAAGAGGGGAGGGGCGAGCAGTACTTC.

A remark on this clonotype: Within a library made for alpha chains, this beta chain is off target, and its count is uninformative. The rearrangement uses TRBV20-1 and TRBJ2-2; 11 nucleotides match TRBD1. The ends lost 6 bases at V and 4 bases at J; junction bases unmatched: 4. The CDR3 totals 14 residues. CDR1 and CDR2 from the germline V gene are DFQATT and SNEGSKA (reference sequence). The DNA of the CDR3 is TGCAGTGCCAGGGACAGGGGGGCCACCGGGGAGCTGTTTTTT. Translating gives CSARDRGATGELFF.

Of note for this clonotype: Since the library was made to target alpha chains, this beta chain is a stray read and its abundance is not meaningful. The V call is TRBV5-1, the J call TRBJ1-5; unclear D gene. This CDR3 is 14 amino acids long. CDR1 is SGHRS, CDR2 YFSETQ, per germline. V was clipped by 0 bases and J by 5 bases, with 9 bases between them. The CDR3 DNA sequence: TGCGCCAGCAGCTTGGGGCAGCAGGATCAGCCCCAGCATTTT. Amino acid sequence: CASSLGQQDQPQHF.

Remarks on this clonotype: Being off target in a library aimed at alpha chains, this beta chain has a size of little meaning. The chain uses TRBV6-2 or TRBV6-3 and TRBJ2-2; D is uncertain. The V gene's germline CDR1 is MNHEY and CDR2 SVGEGT. V was cut by 6 bases and J by 5 bases, with 10 bases left in between. The CDR3 is 13 residues long. CDR3 DNA sequence: TGTGCCAGCAGCCCAGTTGGGACCGGGGAGCTGTTTTTT. It is translated as CASSPVGTGELFF.

Concerning this clonotype itself: This beta chain slipped into a library made for alpha chains as a stray read, so its size is not meaningful. The chain couples TRBV6-5 to TRBJ2-1; D is perhaps TRBD2 (6 bases). Trimming removed 4 bases at V and 5 bases at J, with 9 bases between. CDR1 is MNHEY, CDR2 SVGAGI, per germline. CDR3 length equals 13 residues. CDR3 bases: TGTGCCAGCAGTTTGGGACTCCACAATGAGCAGTTCTTC. This encodes CASSLGLHNEQFF.

Comments on this clonotype: The library was designed around alpha chains, so this beta chain is a stray read whose abundance carries little weight. V and J are TRBV29-1 and TRBJ2-7; 9 nucleotides line up with TRBD1. The V gene's germline CDR1 is SQVTM and CDR2 ANQGSEA. J was trimmed by 3 bases and V by 7 bases; bases with no gene match: 1. The CDR3 contains 11 residues. In DNA, the CDR3 is TGCAGCGGACAGGGGGTCTACGAGCAGTACTTC. As protein: CSGQGVYEQYF.

A note on this clonotype: This beta chain came through as a stray read in a library set up for alpha chains, and its size says little. This chain connects TRBV2 to TRBJ1-1; no clear D. There are 10 residues in the CDR3. Per the germline V gene, CDR1 is SNHLY and CDR2 is FYNNEI. Trimming shortened V by 4 bases and J by 8 bases, and 5 bases separated the two germline ends. In nucleotides, the CDR3 is TGTGCCAGCAGTGTCGGGGAAGCTTTCTTT. Protein: CASSVGEAFF.

Details on this clonotype: This beta chain slipped into a library made for alpha chains as a stray read, so its size is not meaningful. The chain couples TRBV5-4 to TRBJ1-4, with D perhaps matching TRBD1 (6 bases). The CDR3 spans 14 residues. CDR1 is SGHNT, CDR2 YYREEE, per germline (reference sequence). V shed 0 bases and J shed 7 bases, with 10 bases lying between them. The DNA of the CDR3 is TGTGCCAGCAGCTTGGAACAGGGAAGTGAAAAACTGTTTTTT. It codes for CASSLEQGSEKLFF.

This clonotype was recorded once. This beta chain is a stray read from a library made for alpha chains; its abundance is not meaningful. The chain employs TRBV20-1 and TRBJ1-5, with no clear D. The CDR3 is made up of 13 amino acids. V lost 2 bases and J lost 1, with 6 bases in between. CDR1 and CDR2 (germline): DFQATT, SNEGSKA (reference sequence). The CDR3 sequence: CSARSGSNQPQHF. In DNA form, the CDR3 reads TGCAGTGCTAGATCGGGGAGCAATCAGCCCCAGCATTTT.

As for this clonotype: As an off-target read in a library built for alpha chains, this beta chain has a frequency of little significance. The chain is built from TRBV2 and TRBJ1-6, with TRBD1 identical over 10 bases. J lost 8 bases, V lost 7 bases, and 5 bases had no gene match. The CDR3 is 14 residues long. Germline-derived CDR1 and CDR2 are SNHLY and FYNNEI. Here the CDR3 reads CASIPGTGDSPLHF. Written as DNA, the CDR3 is TGTGCCAGCATTCCCGGGACAGGGGATTCACCCCTCCACTTT.

A note on this clonotype: The library was built for alpha chains, so this beta chain is an off-target read and its size means little. The chain employs TRBV6-5 and TRBJ2-7, with TRBD1 matching 9 bases. CDR3 length: 12 amino acids. The germline V gene has CDR1 MNHEY and CDR2 SVGAGI. Germline trimming cut 7 bases from V and 6 bases from J; bases unmatched to any gene: 4. The CDR3 sequence: CASTGTGREQYF. CDR3 sequence (DNA): TGTGCCAGCACCGGGACAGGGCGCGAGCAGTACTTC.

Concerning this clonotype: This beta chain slipped into a library made for alpha chains as a stray read, so its size is not meaningful. This sequence joins TRBV12-3 or TRBV12-4 and TRBJ1-1; weak D call: TRBD1 (5 bases). Trimming removed 3 bases from V and 0 bases from J, with 8 bases in between. This CDR3 has 14 amino acids. Here the CDR3 reads CASSFGGLNTEAFF. The DNA for the CDR3 is TGTGCCAGCAGTTTCGGGGGGTTGAACACTGAAGCTTTCTTT.